This T cell receptor beta chain came from a study of cytomegalovirus exposure and HLA in healthy donors. Study findings and constraints: It was shown in a later analysis that HLA-associated TCR beta chains were more clonally expanded than other, equally common chains.

Germline CDR1 is SGHVS and CDR2 is FQNEAQ. The CDR3 has 19 residues. Losses at the gene ends were 4 bases for V and 2 bases for J; bases not matched to a gene: 12. PCR was performed using 60 Vbeta and 13 Jbeta primers. Method: immunoSEQ multiplex PCR; TCRdb's copy keeps in-frame clones and lacks some. The table lists approximately 120,000 clones, 76% of them singletons. This clone was counted only a few times. The antigen remains undetermined. The rearrangement links TRBV7-8 to TRBJ2-7, with 15 bases lining up with TRBD2. The source material was PBMCs. This receptor was obtained from a man between 50 and 59 years old in good health and CMV-seronegative. In DNA form, the CDR3 reads TGTGCCAGCAGCTCCCGGGGACTAGCGGGGGGCCAAGGTCCCTACGAGCAGTACTTC. Translated: CASSSRGLAGGQGPYEQYF.